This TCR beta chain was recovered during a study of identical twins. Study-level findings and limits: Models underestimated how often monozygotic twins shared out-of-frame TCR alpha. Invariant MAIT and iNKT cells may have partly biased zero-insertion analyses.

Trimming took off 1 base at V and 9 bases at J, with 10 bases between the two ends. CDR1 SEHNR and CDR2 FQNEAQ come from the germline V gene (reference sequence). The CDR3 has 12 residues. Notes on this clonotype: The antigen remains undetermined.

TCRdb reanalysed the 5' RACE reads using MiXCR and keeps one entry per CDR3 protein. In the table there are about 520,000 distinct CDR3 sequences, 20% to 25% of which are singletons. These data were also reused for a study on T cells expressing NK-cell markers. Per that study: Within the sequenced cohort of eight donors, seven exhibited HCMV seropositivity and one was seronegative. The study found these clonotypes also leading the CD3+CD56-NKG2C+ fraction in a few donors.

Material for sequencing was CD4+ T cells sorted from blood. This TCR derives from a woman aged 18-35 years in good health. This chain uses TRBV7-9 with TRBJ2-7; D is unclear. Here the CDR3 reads CASSLDGGGQYF. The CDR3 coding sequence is TGTGCCAGCAGCTTAGATGGTGGCGGGCAGTACTTC.